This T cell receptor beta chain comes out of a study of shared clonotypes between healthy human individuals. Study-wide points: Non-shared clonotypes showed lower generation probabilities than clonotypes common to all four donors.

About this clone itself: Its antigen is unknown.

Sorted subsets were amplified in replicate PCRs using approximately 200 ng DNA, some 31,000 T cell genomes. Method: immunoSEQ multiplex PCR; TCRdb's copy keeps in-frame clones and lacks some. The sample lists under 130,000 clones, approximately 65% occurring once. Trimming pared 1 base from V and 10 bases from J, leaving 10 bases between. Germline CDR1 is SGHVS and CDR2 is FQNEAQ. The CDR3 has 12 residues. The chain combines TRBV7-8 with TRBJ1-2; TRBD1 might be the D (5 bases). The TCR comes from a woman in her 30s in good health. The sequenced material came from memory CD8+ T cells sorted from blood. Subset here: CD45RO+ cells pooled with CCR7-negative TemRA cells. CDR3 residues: CASSLEGVVYTF. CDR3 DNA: TGTGCCAGCAGCTTAGAAGGGGTTGTCTACACCTTC. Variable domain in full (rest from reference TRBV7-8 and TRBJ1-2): GAGVSQSPRYKVAKRGQDVALRCDPISGHVSLFWYQQALGQGPEFLTYFQNEAQLDKSGLPSDRFFAERPEGSVSTLKIQRTQQEDSAVYLCASSLEGVVYTFGSGTRLTVV.